The clone carrying this TCR beta chain has only a few counts. Other nucleotide sequences in the sample specify the same CDR3. Assay used: immunoSEQ multiplex PCR; TCRdb lists only in-frame clones, some missing. The sample comprises 150,000 to 250,000 clones, 65% to 85% of which are singletons, and less than 9.5% rests with the top ten. These data originate in a study of blood T cell repertoires in COVID-19. Trimming took 5 bases from V and 5 from J, leaving 12 bases between them. This CDR3 region has 13 residues. Germline-derived CDR1 and CDR2 are SGHVS and FNYEAQ. The age range of participants was about 18 to 100 years, with residence in roughly 25 US areas. Clinical history as reported by participants underpinned cohort assignment. Recovered status in Cohort 3 required two negative PCRs, clearance, or symptom resolution.

The sequencing sample was made of PBMCs or T cells enriched from blood (not recorded which). The sequence came from a man aged 35 to 55 who had recovered from COVID-19. V is TRBV7-6 and J is TRBJ1-2; D unresolved. CDR3 coding DNA: TGTGCCAGCAGCCTTAACAAGAATTATGGCTACACCTTC. Its protein product is CASSLNKNYGYTF.